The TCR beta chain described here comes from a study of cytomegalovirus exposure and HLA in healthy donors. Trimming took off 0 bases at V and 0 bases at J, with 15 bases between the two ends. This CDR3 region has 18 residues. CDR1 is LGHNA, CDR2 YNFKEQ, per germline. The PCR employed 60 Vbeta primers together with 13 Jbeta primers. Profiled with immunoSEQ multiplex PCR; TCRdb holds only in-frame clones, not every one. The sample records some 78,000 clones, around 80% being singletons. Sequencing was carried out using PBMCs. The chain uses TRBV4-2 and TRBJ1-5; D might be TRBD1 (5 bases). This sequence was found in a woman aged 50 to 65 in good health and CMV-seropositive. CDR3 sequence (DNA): TGTGCCAGCAGCCAAGATCGTAGCGGGGCCTATAGCAATCAGCCCCAGCATTTT. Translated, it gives CASSQDRSGAYSNQPQHF.